This T cell receptor (beta chain) was identified during a study of early T cells in non-severe SARS-CoV-2 infection. In the study overall: The chains were unpaired, and the sequenced material was bulk RNA from unsorted whole blood.

TCRdb passed the 5' RACE reads through MiXCR, listing each CDR3 protein once. The sample yields about 40,000 distinct CDR3 sequences, about 25% seen once. Trimming took 1 base from V and 4 from J; bases not matched to a gene: 8. Germline assignment: CDR1 DFQATT and CDR2 SNEGSKA (reference sequence). The CDR3 consists of 16 residues. This clonotype has a handful of counts. Sequences were derived from whole blood, sampled at baseline. The chain has TRBV20-1 and TRBJ1-1; 11 bases line up with TRBD1. The receptor comes from an adult who was a healthcare worker with PCR-confirmed SARS-CoV-2 infection or an uninfected control (not recorded which). This CDR3 reads CSARGNPGTGGTEAFF. CDR3 in DNA: TGCAGTGCTAGAGGAAACCCCGGGACAGGGGGCACTGAAGCTTTCTTT.